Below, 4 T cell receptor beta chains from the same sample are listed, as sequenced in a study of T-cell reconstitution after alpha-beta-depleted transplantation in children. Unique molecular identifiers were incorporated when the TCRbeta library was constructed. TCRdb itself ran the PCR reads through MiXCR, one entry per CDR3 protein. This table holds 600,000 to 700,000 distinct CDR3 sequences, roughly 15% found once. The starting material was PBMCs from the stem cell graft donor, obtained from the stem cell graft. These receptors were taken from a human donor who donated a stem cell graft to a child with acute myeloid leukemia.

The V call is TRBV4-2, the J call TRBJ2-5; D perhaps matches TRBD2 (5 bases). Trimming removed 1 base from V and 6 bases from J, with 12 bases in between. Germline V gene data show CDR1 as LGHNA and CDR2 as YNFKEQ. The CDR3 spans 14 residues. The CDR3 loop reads CASSQASQVQTQYF. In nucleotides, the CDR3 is TGTGCCAGCAGCCAAGCTAGCCAGGTCCAGACCCAGTACTTC.

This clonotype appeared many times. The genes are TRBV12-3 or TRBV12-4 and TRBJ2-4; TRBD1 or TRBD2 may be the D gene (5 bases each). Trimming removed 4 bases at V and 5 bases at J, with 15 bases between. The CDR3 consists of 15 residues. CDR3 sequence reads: CASSSYGAMQNIQYF. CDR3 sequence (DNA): TGTGCCAGCAGTTCCTACGGGGCCATGCAAAACATTCAGTACTTC.

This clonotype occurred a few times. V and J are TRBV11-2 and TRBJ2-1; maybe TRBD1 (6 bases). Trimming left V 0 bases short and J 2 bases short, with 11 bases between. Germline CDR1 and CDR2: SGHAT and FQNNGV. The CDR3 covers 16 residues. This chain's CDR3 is CASSLERDKTYNEQFF. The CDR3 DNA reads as TGTGCCAGCAGCTTAGAACGGGACAAAACCTACAATGAGCAGTTCTTC.

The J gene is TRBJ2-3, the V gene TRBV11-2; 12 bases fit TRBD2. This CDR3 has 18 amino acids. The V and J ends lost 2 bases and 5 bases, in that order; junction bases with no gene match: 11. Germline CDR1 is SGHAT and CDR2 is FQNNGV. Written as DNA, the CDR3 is TGTGCCAGCAGCTTACTAGCTAGCGGGGGGGCCATTCAAGATACGCAGTATTTT. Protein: CASSLLASGGAIQDTQYF.